The 26 T cell receptor beta chains reported below all come from one sample, sequenced in a study of blood T cells in healthy people across ages. PCR was performed a second time for 7 to 11 cycles using a sample-barcoded 5' primer and a J-beta primer mix. TCRdb reprocessed the 5' RACE reads with MiXCR, giving one entry per CDR3 protein. The sample records over 600,000 distinct CDR3 sequences, under 25% being singletons. Sequences were obtained from blood. The receptors originated from a man in his 70s in good health.

A few counts support this clonotype. This chain joins TRBV4-1 and TRBJ1-4; 8 bases agree with TRBD1. The V gene's germline CDR1 is MGHRA and CDR2 YSYEKL. This CDR3 comprises 15 residues. Unmatched junction bases numbered 5, after V lost 0 bases and J lost 8 bases. The CDR3 here is CASSQEGQAGEKLFF. The CDR3 nucleotides are TGCGCCAGCAGCCAAGAGGGACAGGCAGGCGAAAAACTGTTTTTT.

This sequence joins TRBV6-1 and TRBJ2-6; D may be TRBD2 (5 bases). The germline V gene has CDR1 MNHNS and CDR2 SASEGT. The CDR3 covers 16 residues. V lost 5 bases and J 1 base, leaving 12 bases between the germline ends. In DNA form, the CDR3 reads TGTGCCAGCAGTAGCGGCCAGGTGTCTGGGGCCAACGTCCTGACTTTC. As protein: CASSSGQVSGANVLTF.

About this clonotype: At one end, the junction sequence differs from germline, possibly due to a read error. The chain employs TRBV20-1 and TRBJ2-3; the match to TRBD1 covers 7 bases. The CDR3 spans 15 residues. Germline lookup yields CDR1 DFQATT and CDR2 SNEGSKA (reference sequence). CDR3 protein: CSTRPTGVRTDTQYF. The CDR3 region has the DNA TGCAGTACTAGACCTACAGGGGTTCGCACAGATACGCAGTATTTT.

As regards this clonotype: The junction departs from germline at one end; a sequencing error may be responsible. V usage is TRBV6-6 and J usage is TRBJ2-5, with 7 positions matching TRBD1. The CDR3 length is 15 residues. Germline V gene data show CDR1 as MNHNY and CDR2 as SVGAGI (reference sequence). CDR3 sequence: CASRPPTGAREAQYF. CDR3 bases: TGTGCCAGCAGGCCCCCCACAGGGGCTCGAGAGGCCCAGTACTTC.

The chain employs TRBV6-6 and TRBJ2-4; D perhaps matches TRBD2 (7 bases). This CDR3 has 16 amino acids. The ends were cut back, 2 bases at V and 5 bases at J, with 16 bases in the middle. Per germline, CDR1 MNHNY and CDR2 SVGAGI (reference sequence). The CDR3 DNA is TGTGCCAGCAGTTACGGGTTGAGGGAGGGGGAAAACATTCAGTACTTC. Its translation: CASSYGLREGENIQYF.

This clonotype has a handful of counts. This CDR3 is CASSLPGLGYEQYF. The CDR3 bases are TGTGCCAGCAGCTTACCGGGACTGGGATACGAGCAGTACTTC. The chain joins TRBV5-6 to TRBJ2-7; perhaps TRBD2 as D (6 bases). Deletions cut 2 bases from V and 4 bases from J, with 13 bases between. The V gene's germline CDR1 is SGHDT and CDR2 YYEEEE. The CDR3 runs 14 residues.

The chain carries TRBV5-1 and TRBJ1-2, with 9 bases identical to TRBD1. With V trimmed by 0 bases and J by 8 bases, 5 bases remained unmatched. CDR1 and CDR2 (germline): SGHRS, YFSETQ. The CDR3 is made up of 14 amino acids. The CDR3: CASSLDGTGRGYTF. The DNA of the CDR3 is TGCGCCAGCAGCTTGGATGGGACAGGGCGCGGCTACACCTTC.

This clonotype has a handful of counts. This chain links TRBV28 with TRBJ1-4, with D hard to call. The CDR3 has 14 amino acids. Germline assignment: CDR1 MDHEN and CDR2 SYDVKM. V lost 8 bases and J lost 0, with 10 bases in between. The CDR3 DNA follows: TGTGCCAGCGGAAAAGCTGCAACTAATGAAAAACTGTTTTTT. This codes for CASGKAATNEKLFF.

This clonotype has only a few counts. This chain connects TRBV18 to TRBJ2-5; either TRBD1 or TRBD2 may supply D (5 bases each). Looked up from germline, CDR1 is KGHSH and CDR2 is LQKENI. The CDR3 covers 15 residues. Trimming took 3 bases from V and 5 from J, leaving 16 bases between them. The DNA for the CDR3 is TGTGCCAGCTCACCCCCGGGACGGGGCCACGAGACCCAGTACTTC. This translates into CASSPPGRGHETQYF.

The chain carries TRBV3-1 and TRBJ2-3, with 8 positions matching TRBD1. The CDR3 covers 15 residues. Germline CDR1 is LGHDT and CDR2 is YNNKEL (reference sequence). V shed 4 bases, J shed 0 bases, and the junction held 3 bases outside the gene matches. CDR3 bases: TGTGCCAGCAGCCGTAACAGGGGGAGCACAGATACGCAGTATTTT. Translation gives CASSRNRGSTDTQYF.

The chain recombines TRBV12-3 or TRBV12-4 with TRBJ2-3, with a weak D call TRBD1 (7 bases). The CDR3 totals 15 residues. V gave up 6 bases and J gave up 4 bases, with 17 bases separating them. CDR3 amino acids: CASRGDGGGADTQYF. The CDR3 DNA reads as TGTGCCAGCAGAGGGGACGGAGGGGGCGCAGATACGCAGTATTTT.

The rearrangement joins TRBV7-2 to TRBJ2-3; the D is unclear. The CDR3 covers 15 residues. The V and J ends lost 1 base and 2 bases respectively, with 10 bases between them. Germline lookup yields CDR1 SGHTA and CDR2 FQGNSA. The CDR3 DNA reads as TGTGCCAGCAGCTTAGTCGTAGGAACCACAGATACGCAGTATTTT. It translates to CASSLVVGTTDTQYF.

This clonotype has just a few counts. This chain's CDR3 is CASSEPGGRMHEQFF. DNA of the CDR3: TGTGCCAGCAGTGAACCTGGCGGGAGGATGCATGAGCAGTTCTTC. The J gene is TRBJ2-1, the V gene TRBV6-1, with 8 bases fitting TRBD2. This CDR3 has 15 residues. Germline loops: CDR1 MNHNS, CDR2 SASEGT. V was pared by 2 bases and J by 8 bases, with 8 bases of the junction left unmatched.

The chain combines TRBV5-5 with TRBJ2-2; D ambiguous. The V and J ends lost 0 bases and 5 bases respectively, with 11 bases between them. The CDR3 has 15 amino acids. Germline V lookup: CDR1 SGHKS, CDR2 YYEKEE (reference sequence). The CDR3 loop is CASSLEGRSTGELFF. CDR3 bases: TGTGCCAGCAGCTTGGAGGGTAGAAGTACCGGGGAGCTGTTTTTT.

This clonotype occurred a few times. The rearrangement links TRBV5-1 to TRBJ1-2, with D uncertain. The CDR3 is 14 amino acids. V lost 5 bases to trimming and J lost 1 base, with 12 bases between them. The germline V gene has CDR1 SGHRS and CDR2 YFSETQ. The CDR3 here is CASRPDGFNYGYTF. As DNA, the CDR3 is TGCGCCAGCAGACCGGACGGATTTAACTATGGCTACACCTTC.

This clonotype showed up just a few times. The rearrangement links TRBV5-1 to TRBJ1-4; perhaps TRBD1 as D (5 bases). V lost 0 bases to trimming and J lost 5 bases, with 14 bases between them. The CDR3 is 16 amino acids. Germline V gives CDR1 SGHRS, CDR2 YFSETQ. The CDR3 nucleotides are TGCGCCAGCAGCTTGGGGGCCGGGGCGTACAATGAAAAACTGTTTTTT. Translated, it gives CASSLGAGAYNEKLFF. Complete variable domain (other parts from reference TRBV5-1 and TRBJ1-4): KAGVTQTPRYLIKTRGQQVTLSCSPISGHRSVSWYQQTPGQGLQFLFEYFSETQRNKGNFPGRFSGRQFSNSRSEMNVSTLELGDSALYLCASSLGAGAYNEKLFFGSGTQLSVL.

V usage is TRBV28 and J usage is TRBJ2-5; D not certain. The last part of the DNA fits TRBJ2-7 better; the J call may be wrong. The CDR3 is made up of 12 amino acids. Germline CDR1 and CDR2: MDHEN and SYDVKM. CDR3 loop: CASRLTSYEQYF. In DNA, the CDR3 is TGTGCCAGCAGACTCACCTCCTACGAGCAGTACTTC.

This clonotype was seen many times. The J gene is TRBJ1-3, the V gene TRBV7-2; D possibly corresponds to TRBD1 (5 bases). Per the germline V gene, CDR1 is SGHTA and CDR2 is FQGNSA. This CDR3 region has 15 residues. Between the trimmed V and J ends, which lost 1 base and 2 bases, there was a span of 9 bases. DNA for the CDR3: TGTGCCAGCAGCTTAGTGCAGGGCCCTGGAAACACCATATATTTT. This codes for CASSLVQGPGNTIYF.

This clonotype was counted only a few times. The V and J genes are TRBV7-2 and TRBJ2-2; 10 nucleotides agree with TRBD2. V trimming: 7 bases; J trimming: 1 base; junction bases outside the gene matches: 9. CDR1 and CDR2 from the germline V gene are SGHTA and FQGNSA. CDR3 length: 17 residues. DNA of the CDR3: TGTGCCAGCACCTTGGGACTAGCGCCAAAGAACACCGGGGAGCTGTTTTTT. Translation: CASTLGLAPKNTGELFF.

The chain links TRBV5-1 to TRBJ2-5; 7 nucleotides match TRBD1. Germline V CDR1 and CDR2: SGHRS, YFSETQ. The V segment lost 5 bases and the J segment 0 bases; nucleotides outside the gene matches: 10. This CDR3 is built from 16 residues. CDR3 sequence: CASSRRTGQYQETQYF. As DNA, the CDR3 is TGCGCCAGCAGTCGAAGGACAGGACAGTACCAAGAGACCCAGTACTTC. Full variable domain (remainder filled in from reference TRBV5-1 and TRBJ2-5): KAGVTQTPRYLIKTRGQQVTLSCSPISGHRSVSWYQQTPGQGLQFLFEYFSETQRNKGNFPGRFSGRQFSNSRSEMNVSTLELGDSALYLCASSRRTGQYQETQYFGPGTRLLVL.

The rearrangement uses TRBV6-5 and TRBJ1-2, with D maybe TRBD1 (6 bases). CDR1 is MNHEY and CDR2 is SVGAGI in the germline V gene. Trimming removed 4 bases from V and 10 bases from J, with 10 bases in between. The CDR3 length is 11 residues. CDR3 loop: CASSFRGDYTF. For the CDR3, the DNA is TGTGCCAGCAGTTTCAGGGGTGACTACACCTTC.

CDR3 nucleotide sequence: TGTGCCAGCTCACCACAGGGGGCCCCCTACAATGAGCAGTTCTTC. It is translated as CASSPQGAPYNEQFF. The chain couples TRBV18 to TRBJ2-1, with TRBD1 identical over 7 bases. The J segment lost 2 bases and the V segment lost 1 base, leaving 2 bases of the junction unmatched. Germline V gene lookup returns CDR1 KGHSH and CDR2 LQKENI. The CDR3 has 15 amino acids.

A word on this clonotype: A much larger clonotype is one base distant, so this may be a read error. V is TRBV9 and J is TRBJ2-3; 9 nucleotides match TRBD1. Losses at the gene ends were 0 bases for V and 4 bases for J; bases not matched to a gene: 3. The CDR3 is 15 residues long. Germline lookup yields CDR1 SGDLS and CDR2 YYNGEE. The CDR3, as DNA: TGTGCCAGCAGCGTAGGGACAGGGGAAGCAGATACGCAGTATTTT. Protein sequence: CASSVGTGEADTQYF.

Ten or more counts support this clonotype. This chain joins TRBV28 and TRBJ2-5; D is uncertain. Per germline, CDR1 MDHEN and CDR2 SYDVKM. The CDR3 has 15 residues. Trimming removed 3 bases from V and 1 base from J, with 12 bases in between. The CDR3 sequence is CASSLSADIQETQYF. In DNA form, the CDR3 reads TGTGCCAGCAGTTTGTCAGCAGATATCCAAGAGACCCAGTACTTC.

The chain carries TRBV5-1 and TRBJ2-5, with 12 nucleotides matching TRBD2. CDR3 length equals 16 residues. Germline CDR1 reads SGHRS; CDR2 reads YFSETQ. Trimming took 4 bases from V and 2 from J; bases not matched to a gene: 6. The CDR3 nucleotides read TGCGCCAGCAGCCCGACTAGCGGGAGACAACAAGAGACCCAGTACTTC. Translated, it gives CASSPTSGRQQETQYF. Full variable domain (missing parts from reference TRBV5-1 and TRBJ2-5): KAGVTQTPRYLIKTRGQQVTLSCSPISGHRSVSWYQQTPGQGLQFLFEYFSETQRNKGNFPGRFSGRQFSNSRSEMNVSTLELGDSALYLCASSPTSGRQQETQYFGPGTRLLVL.

This clonotype occurred a few times. The chain joins TRBV12-5 to TRBJ2-4; 7 bases match TRBD2. The length of the CDR3 is 14 residues. With V trimmed by 5 bases and J by 0 bases, 1 base remained unmatched. Germline V gene lookup returns CDR1 LGHNT and CDR2 FRNRAP. The CDR3 bases are TGTGCTAGTGGTGGCGGGGGAGCCAAAAACATTCAGTACTTC. As protein: CASGGGGAKNIQYF.